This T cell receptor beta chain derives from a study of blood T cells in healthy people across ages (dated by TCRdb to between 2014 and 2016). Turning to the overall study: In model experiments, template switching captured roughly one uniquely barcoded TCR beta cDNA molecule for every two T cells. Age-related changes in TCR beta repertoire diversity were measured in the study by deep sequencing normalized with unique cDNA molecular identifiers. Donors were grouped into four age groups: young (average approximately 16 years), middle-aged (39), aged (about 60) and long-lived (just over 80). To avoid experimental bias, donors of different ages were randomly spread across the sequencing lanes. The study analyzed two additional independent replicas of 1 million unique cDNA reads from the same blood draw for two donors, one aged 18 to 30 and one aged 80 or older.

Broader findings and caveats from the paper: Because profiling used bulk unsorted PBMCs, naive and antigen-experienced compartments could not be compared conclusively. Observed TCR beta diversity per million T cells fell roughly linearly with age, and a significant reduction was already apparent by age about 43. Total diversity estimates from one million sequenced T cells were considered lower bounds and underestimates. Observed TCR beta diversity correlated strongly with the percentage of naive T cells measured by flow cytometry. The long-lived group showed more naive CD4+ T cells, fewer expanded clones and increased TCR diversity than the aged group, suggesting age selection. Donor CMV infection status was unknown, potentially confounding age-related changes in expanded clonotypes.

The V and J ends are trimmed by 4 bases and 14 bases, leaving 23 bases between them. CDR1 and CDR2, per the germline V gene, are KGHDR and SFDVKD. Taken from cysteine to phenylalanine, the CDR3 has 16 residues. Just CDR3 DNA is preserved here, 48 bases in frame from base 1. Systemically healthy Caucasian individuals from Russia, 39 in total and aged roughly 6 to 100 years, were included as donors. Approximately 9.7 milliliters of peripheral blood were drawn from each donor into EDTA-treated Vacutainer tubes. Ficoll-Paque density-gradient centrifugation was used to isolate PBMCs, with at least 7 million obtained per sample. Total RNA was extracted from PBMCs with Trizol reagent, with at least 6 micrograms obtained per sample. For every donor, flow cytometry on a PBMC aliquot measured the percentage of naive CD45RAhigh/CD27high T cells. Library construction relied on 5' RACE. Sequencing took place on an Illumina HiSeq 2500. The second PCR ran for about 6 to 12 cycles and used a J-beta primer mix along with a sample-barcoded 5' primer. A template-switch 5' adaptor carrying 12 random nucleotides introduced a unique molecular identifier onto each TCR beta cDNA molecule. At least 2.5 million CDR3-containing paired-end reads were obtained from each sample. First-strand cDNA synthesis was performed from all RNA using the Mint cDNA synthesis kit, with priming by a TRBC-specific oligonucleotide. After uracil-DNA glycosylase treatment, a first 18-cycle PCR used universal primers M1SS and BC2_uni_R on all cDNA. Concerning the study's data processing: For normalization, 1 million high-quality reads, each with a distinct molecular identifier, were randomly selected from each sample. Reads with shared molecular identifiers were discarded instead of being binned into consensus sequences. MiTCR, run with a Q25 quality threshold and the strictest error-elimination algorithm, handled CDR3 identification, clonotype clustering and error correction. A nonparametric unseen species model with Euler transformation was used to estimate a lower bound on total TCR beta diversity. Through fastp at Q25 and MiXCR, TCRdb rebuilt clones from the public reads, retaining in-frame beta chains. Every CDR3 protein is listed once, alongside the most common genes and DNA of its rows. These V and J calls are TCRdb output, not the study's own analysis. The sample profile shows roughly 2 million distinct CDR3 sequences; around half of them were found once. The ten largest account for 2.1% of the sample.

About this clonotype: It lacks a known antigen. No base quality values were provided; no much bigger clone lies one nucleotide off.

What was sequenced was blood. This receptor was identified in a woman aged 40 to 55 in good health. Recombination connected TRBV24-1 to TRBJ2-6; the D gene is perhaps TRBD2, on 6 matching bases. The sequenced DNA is TGTGCCACCAGTGACCCCCTAAGTCCTAGCGAGGGAATCCTGACTTTC. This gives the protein CATSDPLSPSEGILTF.